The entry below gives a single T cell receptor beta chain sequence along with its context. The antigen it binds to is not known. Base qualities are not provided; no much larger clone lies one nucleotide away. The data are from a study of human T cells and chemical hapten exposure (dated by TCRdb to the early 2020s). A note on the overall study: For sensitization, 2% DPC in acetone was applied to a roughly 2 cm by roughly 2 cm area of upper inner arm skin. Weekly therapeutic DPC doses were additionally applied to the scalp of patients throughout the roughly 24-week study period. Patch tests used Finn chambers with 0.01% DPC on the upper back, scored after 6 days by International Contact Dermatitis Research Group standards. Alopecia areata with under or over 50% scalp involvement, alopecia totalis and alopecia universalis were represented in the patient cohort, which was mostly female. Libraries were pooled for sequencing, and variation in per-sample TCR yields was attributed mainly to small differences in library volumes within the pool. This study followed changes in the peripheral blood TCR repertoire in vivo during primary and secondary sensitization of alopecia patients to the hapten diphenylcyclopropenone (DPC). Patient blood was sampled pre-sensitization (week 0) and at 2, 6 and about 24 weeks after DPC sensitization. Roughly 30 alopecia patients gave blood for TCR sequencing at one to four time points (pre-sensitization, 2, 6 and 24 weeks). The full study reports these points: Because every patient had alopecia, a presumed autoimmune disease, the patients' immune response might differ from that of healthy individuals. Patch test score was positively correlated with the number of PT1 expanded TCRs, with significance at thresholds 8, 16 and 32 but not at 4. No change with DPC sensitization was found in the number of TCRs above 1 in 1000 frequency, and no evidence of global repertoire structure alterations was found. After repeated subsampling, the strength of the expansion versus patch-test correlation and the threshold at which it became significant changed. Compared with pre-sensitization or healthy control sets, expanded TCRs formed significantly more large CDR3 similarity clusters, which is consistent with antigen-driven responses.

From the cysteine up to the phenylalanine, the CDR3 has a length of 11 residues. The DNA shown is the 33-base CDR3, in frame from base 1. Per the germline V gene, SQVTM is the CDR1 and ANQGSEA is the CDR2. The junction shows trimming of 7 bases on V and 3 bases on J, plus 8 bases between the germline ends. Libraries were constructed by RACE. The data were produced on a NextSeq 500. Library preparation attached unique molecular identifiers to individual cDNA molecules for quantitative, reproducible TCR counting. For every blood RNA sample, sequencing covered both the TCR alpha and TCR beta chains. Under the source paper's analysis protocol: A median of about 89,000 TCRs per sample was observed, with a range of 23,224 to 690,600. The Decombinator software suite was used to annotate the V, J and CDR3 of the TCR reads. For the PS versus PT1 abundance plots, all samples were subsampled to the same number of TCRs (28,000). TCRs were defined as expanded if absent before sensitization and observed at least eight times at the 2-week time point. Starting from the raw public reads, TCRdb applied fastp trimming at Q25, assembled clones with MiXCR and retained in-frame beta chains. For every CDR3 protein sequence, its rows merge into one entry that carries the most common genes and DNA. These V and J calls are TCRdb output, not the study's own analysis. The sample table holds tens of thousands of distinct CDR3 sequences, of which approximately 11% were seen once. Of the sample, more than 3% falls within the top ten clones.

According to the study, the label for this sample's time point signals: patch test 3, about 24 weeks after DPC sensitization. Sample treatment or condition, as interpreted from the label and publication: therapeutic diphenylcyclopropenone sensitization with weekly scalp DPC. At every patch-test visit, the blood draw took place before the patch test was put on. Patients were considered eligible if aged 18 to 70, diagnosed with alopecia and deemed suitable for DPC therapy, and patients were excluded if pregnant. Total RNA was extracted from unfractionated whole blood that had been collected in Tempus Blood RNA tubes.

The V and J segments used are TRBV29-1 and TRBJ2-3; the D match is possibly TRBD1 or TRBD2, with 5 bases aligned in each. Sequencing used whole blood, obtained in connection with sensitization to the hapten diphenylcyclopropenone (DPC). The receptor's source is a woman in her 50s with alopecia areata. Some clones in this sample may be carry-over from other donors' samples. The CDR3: CSGGRTDTQYF. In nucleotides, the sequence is TGCAGCGGGGGACGGACAGATACGCAGTATTTT.